In its sample, the clone carrying this TCR beta chain was seen once. The CDR3 is made up of 16 amino acids. Trimming shortened V by 1 base and J by 2 bases, and 12 bases separated the two germline ends. Germline lookup yields CDR1 LGHNA and CDR2 YSLEER. The sample belongs to a study of control samples from healthy donors and cancer patients. TCRdb's copy holds only in-frame clones and misses some; the assay was immunoSEQ multiplex PCR. The sample has about 170,000 clones, about 94% seen once; the top ten hold about 4%. The V and J genes are TRBV4-3 and TRBJ1-5; no clear D gene. The sample consisted of blood. This receptor was obtained from an older woman in good health. Here the CDR3 reads CASSQVVGSGNQPQHF. The CDR3 DNA reads TGCGCCAGCAGCCAAGTGGTAGGGTCCGGCAATCAGCCCCAGCATTTT.